Listed here are 32 T cell receptor beta chains from one sample, sequenced in a study of blood T cells in healthy people across ages. Alongside a J-beta primer mix, a sample-barcoded 5' primer served in a second PCR lasting roughly 6 to 11 cycles. One entry per CDR3 protein, called by TCRdb with MiXCR from the 5' RACE reads. The sample holds over a million distinct CDR3 sequences; roughly 40% are singletons and the top ten take under 8%. The specimen was blood. These TCRs come from a young woman in good health.

This clonotype was seen just once. The chain carries TRBV6-5 and TRBJ2-7; 10 nucleotides line up with TRBD1. The V segment lost 4 bases and the J segment 2 bases; nucleotides outside the gene matches: 8. Germline V gives CDR1 MNHEY, CDR2 SVGAGI. The CDR3 contains 16 residues. The CDR3 DNA is TGTGCCAGCAGTTTCTCGAGCGGACAGGGGGCCTACGAGCAGTACTTC. It encodes CASSFSSGQGAYEQYF.

The chain combines TRBV20-1 with TRBJ1-5; D is possibly TRBD1 (5 bases). Germline lookup yields CDR1 DFQATT and CDR2 SNEGSKA (reference sequence). The ends were cut back, 3 bases at V and 7 bases at J, with 19 bases in the middle. This CDR3 comprises 15 residues. CDR3 amino acids: CSASHPLGGEQPQHF. CDR3 in DNA: TGCAGTGCTAGCCACCCCTTGGGGGGGGAACAGCCCCAGCATTTT.

There are many counts of this clonotype. The J gene is TRBJ1-2, the V gene TRBV6-1; D gene uncertain. The CDR3 covers 14 residues. CDR1 is MNHNS and CDR2 is SASEGT in the germline V gene. The V and J ends lost 4 bases and 4 bases respectively, with 13 bases between them. The CDR3 coding sequence is TGTGCCAGCAGTGGAATGAGCCTAGCCTATGGCTACACCTTC. Protein: CASSGMSLAYGYTF.

Concerning this clonotype: This could be a read error, since a much larger clone is one nucleotide away. The rearrangement uses TRBV7-2 and TRBJ2-7; 11 bases align to TRBD1. V lost 5 bases to trimming and J lost 7 bases; unmatched junction nucleotides: 7. Germline CDR1 and CDR2: SGHTA and FQGNSA. CDR3 length: 14 amino acids. As DNA, the CDR3 is TGTGCCAGCAGCGTAGGACAGGGGGCGTCAGAGCAGTACTTC. Amino acid sequence: CASSVGQGASEQYF.

There are a few counts of this clonotype. This chain joins TRBV12-3 or TRBV12-4 and TRBJ1-5, with 9 bases lining up with TRBD1. The V segment lost 6 bases and the J segment 2 bases; nucleotides outside the gene matches: 14. The CDR3 spans 18 residues. Here the CDR3 reads CASRKGQGIIRRNQPQHF. CDR3 sequence (DNA): TGTGCCAGCAGGAAGGGACAGGGTATTATTCGTCGCAATCAGCCCCAGCATTTT.

This chain joins TRBV20-1 and TRBJ2-1, with D unresolved. V was clipped by 3 bases and J by 4 bases, with 7 bases between them. This CDR3 region has 12 residues. Germline CDR1 DFQATT, CDR2 SNEGSKA (reference sequence). The CDR3 spells CSASPFYNEQFF. CDR3 nucleotides: TGCAGTGCTAGCCCTTTTTACAATGAGCAGTTCTTC.

A few counts support this clonotype. J is TRBJ2-7 and V is TRBV27; weak D call: TRBD1 (6 bases). Germline-derived CDR1 and CDR2 are MNHEY and SMNVEV (reference sequence). V lost 3 bases and J 0 bases, leaving 15 bases between the germline ends. The CDR3 loop spans 16 amino acids. DNA of the CDR3: TGTGCCAGCAGTTTTTCCCAGGGGACAAGCTCCTACGAGCAGTACTTC. It translates to CASSFSQGTSSYEQYF.

The chain combines TRBV5-1 with TRBJ2-1; tentative D call: TRBD1 (6 bases). The V gene lost 0 bases and the J gene lost 3 bases, with 13 bases spanning the gap. CDR1 and CDR2 (germline): SGHRS, YFSETQ. The CDR3 is 16 residues long. In DNA, the CDR3 is TGCGCCAGCAGCTTGGATCCCAGGGGATTCTACAATGAGCAGTTCTTC. Amino acid sequence: CASSLDPRGFYNEQFF.

In the case of this clonotype: A much larger clone differs from this one at a single base, so this may be a read error. CDR3 in DNA: TGTGCCAGCAGTTTTGACACTAACTATGGCTACACCTTC. Protein product: CASSFDTNYGYTF. The rearrangement links TRBV12-3 or TRBV12-4 to TRBJ1-2; D call uncertain. The CDR3 loop spans 13 amino acids. Trimming shortened V by 3 bases and J by 0 bases, and 5 bases separated the two germline ends.

The V and J genes are TRBV7-2 and TRBJ1-2; D is possibly TRBD1 (5 bases). Germline V gene sequence: CDR1 SGHTA, CDR2 FQGNSA. This CDR3 comprises 14 residues. Between the trimmed V and J ends, which lost 3 bases and 4 bases, there was a span of 12 bases. CDR3 region: CASSFGTDIYGYTF. CDR3 DNA: TGTGCCAGCAGCTTTGGGACGGACATCTATGGCTACACCTTC.

At least ten counts were recorded for this clonotype. The chain couples TRBV20-1 to TRBJ2-3; TRBD2 aligns across 8 bases. The CDR3 contains 12 residues. CDR1 is DFQATT, CDR2 SNEGSKA, per germline (reference sequence). The trim removed 5 bases at V and 4 bases at J, leaving 2 bases unmatched. The CDR3 nucleotides are TGCAGTGCTCGGGGGGGGGCAGATACGCAGTATTTT. Translation: CSARGGADTQYF.

The chain is built from TRBV27 and TRBJ1-2; D might be TRBD1 (5 bases). The CDR3 covers 14 residues. V was pared by 0 bases and J by 7 bases, with 12 bases between. Germline CDR1 reads MNHEY; CDR2 reads SMNVEV (reference sequence). This CDR3 is CASSLSGLFRGYTF. In DNA form, the CDR3 reads TGTGCCAGCAGTTTATCGGGGCTTTTTCGTGGCTACACCTTC.

The V call is TRBV5-1, the J call TRBJ2-1; D possibly corresponds to TRBD1 (5 bases). This CDR3 has 15 residues. V lost 3 bases, J lost 9 bases, and 19 bases lay in between. Germline CDR1 is SGHRS and CDR2 is YFSETQ. In DNA form, the CDR3 reads TGCGCCAGCAGCTCGACGAATAGCAGGGTTGCTGAGCAGTTCTTC. It yields the protein CASSSTNSRVAEQFF.

On this clonotype: A clone one base away is much larger, so this may be a read error. This chain connects TRBV20-1 to TRBJ2-7; D remains unclear. The CDR3 spans 12 residues. Germline CDR1 and CDR2: DFQATT and SNEGSKA (reference sequence). V lost 6 bases and J lost 7, with 16 bases in between. CDR3 in amino acids: CSAGGNHNEQYF. CDR3 sequence (DNA): TGCAGTGCGGGCGGAAACCACAATGAGCAGTACTTC.

This rearrangement joins TRBV6-6 to TRBJ1-5; unclear D gene. This CDR3 has 14 residues. The germline gives CDR1 MNHNY, CDR2 SVGAGI (reference sequence). V was clipped by 1 base and J by 6 bases, with 10 bases between them. Here the CDR3 DNA reads TGTGCCAGCAGTTACTTCGACGGTGGTCAGCCCCAGCATTTT. Translating it yields CASSYFDGGQPQHF.

The V and J genes are TRBV3-1 and TRBJ2-5, with 10 nucleotides matching TRBD2. In germline, CDR1 is LGHDT, CDR2 YNNKEL (reference sequence). With 3 bases clipped from V and 1 base from J, the junction kept 11 bases outside the gene matches. The CDR3 consists of 18 residues. This chain's CDR3 is CASSQGPYSGGLQETQYF. Written as DNA, the CDR3 is TGTGCCAGCAGCCAGGGACCATATAGCGGGGGGCTCCAAGAGACCCAGTACTTC.

V gene TRBV5-1 combines with J gene TRBJ2-2; perhaps TRBD2 as D (5 bases). The CDR3 is made up of 14 amino acids. Per germline, CDR1 SGHRS and CDR2 YFSETQ. Trimming removed 4 bases from V and 5 bases from J, with 12 bases in between. The CDR3 sequence is CASSKGLATGELFF. The CDR3 DNA sequence: TGCGCCAGCAGCAAAGGACTGGCGACCGGGGAGCTGTTTTTT. The full variable domain, rest sourced from reference TRBV5-1 and TRBJ2-2, is KAGVTQTPRYLIKTRGQQVTLSCSPISGHRSVSWYQQTPGQGLQFLFEYFSETQRNKGNFPGRFSGRQFSNSRSEMNVSTLELGDSALYLCASSKGLATGELFFGEGSRLTVL.

V and J are TRBV30 and TRBJ2-3; 7 bases match TRBD2. Germline V gene lookup returns CDR1 GTSNPN and CDR2 SVGIG (reference sequence). The ends lost 4 bases at V and 2 bases at J; junction bases unmatched: 9. The CDR3 loop spans 15 amino acids. CDR3 region: CAWTSGTLDTDTQYF. CDR3 sequence (DNA): TGTGCCTGGACCAGCGGGACGCTTGACACAGATACGCAGTATTTT.

As for this clonotype: This may be a read error: a much more frequent sequence differs by one nucleotide. DNA for the CDR3: TGTGCCAGCAGTGAAGAAGGGTTTGGGGCCAACGTCCTGACTTTC. Protein product: CASSEEGFGANVLTF. The genes are TRBV2 and TRBJ2-6, with D unclear. This CDR3 contains 15 residues. Germline V gives CDR1 SNHLY, CDR2 FYNNEI. Trimming removed 1 base from V and 3 bases from J, with 7 bases in between.

About this clonotype itself: A junction boundary mismatches the germline segment, possibly from a read error. This sequence joins TRBV4-2 and TRBJ2-7; 10 bases map to TRBD2. CDR3 length: 15 residues. Germline V gives CDR1 LGHNA, CDR2 YNFKEQ. CDR3 sequence reads: CASCQDGASGGHQYF. The CDR3 region has the DNA TGTGCCAGCTGCCAAGACGGGGCTAGCGGGGGCCATCAGTACTTC.

This clonotype was counted only a few times. The chain is built from TRBV29-1 and TRBJ1-1; D remains unclear. The CDR3 is 12 residues long. Germline V gene data show CDR1 as SQVTM and CDR2 as ANQGSEA. Here the CDR3 DNA reads TGCACCGCGGGGAGGGATCGGACTGAAGCTTTCTTT. Translated: CTAGRDRTEAFF.

The rearrangement uses TRBV7-9 and TRBJ1-1, with D possibly being TRBD1 (5 bases). Trimming took 1 base from V and 2 from J, leaving 11 bases between them. Germline V gene sequence: CDR1 SEHNR, CDR2 FQNEAQ (reference sequence). The CDR3 covers 15 residues. The CDR3 DNA reads TGTGCCAGCAGCTTAGGTGGGGGATACAACACTGAAGCTTTCTTT. Its protein product is CASSLGGGYNTEAFF.

This sequence joins TRBV20-1 and TRBJ2-7; 10 bases agree with TRBD2. Germline assignment: CDR1 DFQATT and CDR2 SNEGSKA (reference sequence). J lost 0 bases, V lost 4 bases, and 3 bases had no gene match. The CDR3 is 14 amino acids. This CDR3 reads CSANRLAGSYEQYF. DNA of the CDR3: TGCAGTGCTAACAGACTAGCGGGCTCCTACGAGCAGTACTTC.

This rearrangement joins TRBV5-1 to TRBJ1-5, with 7 bases aligning to TRBD1. Germline V CDR1 and CDR2: SGHRS, YFSETQ. This CDR3 has 15 amino acids. V dropped 0 bases and J dropped 6; count of bases not matched to a gene: 6. Here the CDR3 DNA reads TGCGCCAGCAGCTTGGTACCAGGGGGACTTCAGCCCCAGCATTTT. Translation gives CASSLVPGGLQPQHF. The whole variable domain, remainder taken from reference TRBV5-1 and TRBJ1-5, is KAGVTQTPRYLIKTRGQQVTLSCSPISGHRSVSWYQQTPGQGLQFLFEYFSETQRNKGNFPGRFSGRQFSNSRSEMNVSTLELGDSALYLCASSLVPGGLQPQHFGDGTRLSIL.

The chain combines TRBV6-1 with TRBJ2-5; D possibly corresponds to TRBD1 (6 bases). Gene TRBJ2-7 matches the end of the DNA better, so the J call may be wrong. CDR1 MNHNS and CDR2 SASEGT come from the germline V gene. The CDR3 length is 15 residues. CDR3 region: CASSEKSRGVYEQYF. The CDR3 nucleotides read TGTGCCAGCAGTGAAAAAAGCAGGGGAGTATACGAGCAGTACTTC.

In the case of this clonotype: Its ends do not fully match the called genes, so a read error is possible. The chain couples TRBV5-1 to TRBJ2-1, with TRBD1 as a possible D gene (5 bases). The CDR3 spans 16 residues. Germline V CDR1 and CDR2: SGHRS, YFSETQ. The CDR3 DNA follows: TGCGCCAGCAGCTTTAGGTTAGTGGGCAGGGCGGATGAGCGGTTCTTC. Protein sequence: CASSFRLVGRADERFF.

This clonotype appeared many times. The chain carries TRBV25-1 and TRBJ2-1, with 7 bases fitting TRBD2. V lost 3 bases, J lost 8 bases, and 10 bases stayed unmatched. The CDR3 is 15 residues long. The V gene's germline CDR1 is MGHDK and CDR2 SYGVNS. The CDR3 spells CASSDVAGDDDEQFF. The DNA for the CDR3 is TGTGCCAGCAGTGATGTGGCGGGAGATGACGATGAGCAGTTCTTC. Full variable domain (remainder filled in from reference TRBV25-1 and TRBJ2-1): EADIYQTPRYLVIGTGKKITLECSQTMGHDKMYWYQQDPGMELHLIHYSYGVNSTEKGDLSSESTVSRIRTEHFPLTLESARPSHTSQYLCASSDVAGDDDEQFFGPGTRLTVL.

The chain joins TRBV27 to TRBJ2-7; D is possibly TRBD1 or TRBD2 (5 bases each). Germline V gene lookup returns CDR1 MNHEY and CDR2 SMNVEV (reference sequence). The V end was cut by 2 bases, the J end by 2 bases, with 19 bases between. The CDR3 spans 17 residues. The CDR3 protein is CASSLRQGVTSPYEQYF. DNA for the CDR3: TGTGCCAGCAGTTTACGGCAGGGAGTCACCTCCCCCTACGAGCAGTACTTC.

This clonotype was found a few times. The chain joins TRBV20-1 to TRBJ2-1; 8 bases agree with TRBD2. This CDR3 contains 20 residues. Losses at the gene ends were 3 bases for V and 4 bases for J; bases not matched to a gene: 23. CDR1 is DFQATT and CDR2 is SNEGSKA in the germline V gene (reference sequence). CDR3 sequence reads: CSASGFLRLQIGGGYNEQFF. The CDR3 coding sequence is TGCAGTGCTAGTGGATTTTTGAGACTACAAATCGGGGGGGGATACAATGAGCAGTTCTTC.

This rearrangement joins TRBV4-1 to TRBJ1-1, with D hard to call. CDR1 is MGHRA, CDR2 YSYEKL, per germline. The CDR3 is 13 amino acids. Trimming took off 2 bases at V and 0 bases at J, with 4 bases between the two ends. CDR3 sequence: CASSQYMNTEAFF. CDR3 coding DNA: TGCGCCAGCAGCCAATATATGAACACTGAAGCTTTCTTT.

The chain employs TRBV5-5 and TRBJ2-5, with D maybe TRBD2 (5 bases). The germline V gene has CDR1 SGHKS and CDR2 YYEKEE (reference sequence). Between the trimmed V and J ends, which lost 1 base and 13 bases, there was a span of 17 bases. The CDR3 totals 13 residues. CDR3: CASSLPSAGPPYF. Written as DNA, the CDR3 is TGTGCCAGCAGCTTGCCCAGCGCGGGCCCTCCGTACTTC.

In its sample, this clonotype was seen a few times. This chain links TRBV10-3 with TRBJ2-5; 8 bases are shared with TRBD1. The CDR3 is made up of 15 amino acids. Germline loops: CDR1 ENHRY, CDR2 SYGVKD. The J segment lost 11 bases and the V segment lost 3 bases, leaving 14 bases of the junction unmatched. CDR3 sequence reads: CAISDSDRGLVEQYF. In nucleotides, the CDR3 is TGTGCCATCAGTGATAGTGACAGGGGTTTGGTCGAACAGTACTTC.